The next 20 T cell receptor beta chains were all read from a single sample in a study of blood T cell repertoires in COVID-19. Sequencing was performed with immunoSEQ multiplex PCR; in TCRdb, only in-frame clones are kept and a portion is missing. The sample consists of 190,000 or so clones, 90% of them appearing once. The specimen was peripheral blood. The receptors derive from a man aged 45-65 years with acute or convalescent COVID-19.

The chain recombines TRBV6-6 with TRBJ1-5; D is unresolved. The ends were cut back, 8 bases at V and 4 bases at J, with 15 bases in the middle. The CDR3 length is 14 residues. Germline V lookup: CDR1 MNHNY, CDR2 SVGAGI (reference sequence). DNA for the CDR3: TGTGCCAGCCTCGGGGAAATTGTTAATCAGCCCCAGCATTTT. The encoded protein is CASLGEIVNQPQHF.

This chain uses TRBV4-3 with TRBJ1-6; D unresolved. Germline V gene data show CDR1 as LGHNA and CDR2 as YSLEER. The ends were cut back, 1 base at V and 11 bases at J, with 12 bases in the middle. The CDR3 spans 14 residues. CDR3 region: CASSQVVDYPPLHF. The CDR3 DNA reads as TGCGCCAGCAGCCAAGTAGTGGACTACCCACCCCTCCACTTT.

This clone was observed once. The CDR3 DNA sequence: TGTGCCAGCAGCTTATCCGGGACAGGGACTAATTCACCCCTCCACTTT. It translates to CASSLSGTGTNSPLHF. This chain joins TRBV7-3 and TRBJ1-6; TRBD1 matches at 9 bases. CDR1 is SGHTA and CDR2 is FQGTGA in the germline V gene. The CDR3 covers 16 residues. V was clipped by 2 bases and J by 6 bases; unmatched bases: 5.

This clone appeared a single time. This sequence joins TRBV11-2 and TRBJ1-1; TRBD1 might be the D (5 bases). From germline, CDR1 is SGHAT and CDR2 FQNNGV. CDR3 length equals 13 residues. V shed 5 bases and J shed 1 base, with 8 bases lying between them. The chain's CDR3 is CASSRTGNTEAFF. The CDR3, as DNA: TGTGCCAGCAGCCGTACAGGGAACACTGAAGCTTTCTTT.

The chain combines TRBV18 with TRBJ1-2, with D possibly being TRBD1 (6 bases). Trimming removed 6 bases from V and 4 bases from J, with 24 bases in between. Germline values: CDR1 KGHSH, CDR2 LQKENI. The CDR3 is 17 amino acids. The CDR3 loop reads CASSPITTGPGGYGYTF. The CDR3 nucleotides are TGTGCCAGCTCGCCGATTACTACAGGGCCGGGTGGCTATGGCTACACCTTC.

The chain joins TRBV6-5 to TRBJ1-2, with D possibly being TRBD1 (5 bases). V was clipped by 10 bases and J by 5 bases, with 11 bases between them. This CDR3 contains 11 residues. CDR1 MNHEY and CDR2 SVGAGI come from the germline V gene. CDR3 coding DNA: TGTGCCACGCAACAGGTATATGGCTACACCTTC. Encoded protein: CATQQVYGYTF.

This chain connects TRBV10-3 to TRBJ2-5, with D unresolved. The V gene lost 3 bases and the J gene lost 1 base, with 6 bases spanning the gap. The CDR3 is made up of 13 amino acids. CDR1 is ENHRY, CDR2 SYGVKD, per germline. CDR3 amino acids: CAISDPVQETQYF. CDR3 bases: TGTGCCATCAGTGATCCGGTCCAAGAGACCCAGTACTTC.

The rearrangement joins TRBV7-9 to TRBJ2-1, with 8 bases that match TRBD1. The CDR3 sequence is 14 residues long. The V gene's germline CDR1 is SEHNR and CDR2 FQNEAQ (reference sequence). V shed 4 bases and J 5 bases; nucleotides not matched to a gene: 4. The CDR3 spells CASSSPGQDNEQFF. In nucleotides, the CDR3 is TGTGCCAGCAGCTCACCGGGACAGGACAATGAGCAGTTCTTC.

This sequence joins TRBV18 and TRBJ1-3; 7 bases match TRBD1. V gave up 2 bases and J gave up 0 bases; unmatched junction bases: 7. This CDR3 comprises 17 residues. From germline, CDR1 is KGHSH and CDR2 LQKENI. CDR3 sequence reads: CASSPSGGSNSGNTIYF. DNA for the CDR3: TGTGCCAGCTCACCATCAGGGGGGTCTAACTCTGGAAACACCATATATTTT.

The rearrangement uses TRBV5-1 and TRBJ2-6; D perhaps matches TRBD2 (5 bases). V lost 0 bases and J 2 bases, leaving 9 bases between the germline ends. CDR3 length equals 16 residues. CDR1 SGHRS and CDR2 YFSETQ come from the germline V gene. CDR3 bases: TGCGCCAGCAGCTTGGCCCTCGGGGCTGGGGCCAACGTCCTGACTTTC. Protein: CASSLALGAGANVLTF.

This chain uses TRBV7-9 with TRBJ2-7; D unclear. The CDR3 is made up of 15 amino acids. Germline CDR1 reads SEHNR; CDR2 reads FQNEAQ (reference sequence). With 2 bases removed from V and 0 bases from J, the gap between germline ends came to 11 bases. CDR3 sequence (DNA): TGTGCCAGCAGCTTAACCCTACTCGGCTCCTACGAGCAGTACTTC. It codes for CASSLTLLGSYEQYF.

The rearrangement uses TRBV9 and TRBJ2-1, with D possibly matching TRBD2 (6 bases). V shed 7 bases and J shed 8 bases, with 16 bases lying between them. The CDR3 consists of 13 residues. CDR1 is SGDLS, CDR2 YYNGEE, per germline. CDR3 sequence (DNA): TGTGCCAGCTCGGGACTGGTTCGGGATGAGCAGTTCTTC. Amino acids: CASSGLVRDEQFF.

This sequence joins TRBV18 and TRBJ2-7; TRBD2 aligns across 9 bases. Germline V gene sequence: CDR1 KGHSH, CDR2 LQKENI. This CDR3 is built from 14 residues. V lost 6 bases and J lost 4; bases outside the gene matches: 7. The CDR3 spells CASSLASGTYEQYF. Here the CDR3 DNA reads TGTGCCAGCTCCCTTGCTAGCGGGACGTACGAGCAGTACTTC.

The chain joins TRBV5-4 to TRBJ2-1, with 7 bases aligning to TRBD2. Germline CDR1 reads SGHNT; CDR2 reads YYREEE (reference sequence). This CDR3 is built from 15 residues. Trimming cost V 5 bases and J 2 bases; bases outside gene matches: 7. The CDR3 loop reads CASSPLAETYNEQFF. In nucleotides, the CDR3 is TGTGCCAGCAGTCCTCTAGCGGAAACCTACAATGAGCAGTTCTTC.

The chain uses TRBV6-1 and TRBJ1-3; D may be TRBD1 (6 bases). Germline V lookup: CDR1 MNHNS, CDR2 SASEGT. The CDR3 contains 16 residues. Trimming cost V 4 bases and J 10 bases, with 23 bases left between them. The chain's CDR3 is CASSAYGQPTPQTIYF. CDR3 in DNA: TGTGCCAGCAGTGCCTATGGACAGCCCACCCCCCAAACCATATATTTT.

V gene TRBV5-1 combines with J gene TRBJ2-1, with 9 positions matching TRBD2. V gave up 4 bases and J gave up 3 bases; unmatched junction bases: 8. The CDR3 sequence is 16 residues long. Germline V lookup: CDR1 SGHRS, CDR2 YFSETQ. DNA of the CDR3: TGCGCCAGCAGCCGGGGGTTAGCGGGAGACTACAATGAGCAGTTCTTC. Residues: CASSRGLAGDYNEQFF. The whole variable domain, filled in from reference TRBV5-1 and TRBJ2-1, reads KAGVTQTPRYLIKTRGQQVTLSCSPISGHRSVSWYQQTPGQGLQFLFEYFSETQRNKGNFPGRFSGRQFSNSRSEMNVSTLELGDSALYLCASSRGLAGDYNEQFFGPGTRLTVL.

The rearrangement uses TRBV7-9 and TRBJ1-2; a weak D match, TRBD1 (6 bases). The CDR3 contains 15 residues. Per the germline V gene, CDR1 is SEHNR and CDR2 is FQNEAQ (reference sequence). The V end lost 4 bases, the J end lost 4 bases, and 16 bases lay between the germline ends. CDR3 DNA sequence: TGTGCCAGCAGCTCGCTCGGGGGGCTAGGCTATGGCTACACCTTC. It codes for CASSSLGGLGYGYTF.

This clone has only a few counts. The genes are TRBV7-2 and TRBJ2-1, with 11 bases lining up with TRBD2. This CDR3 is 15 amino acids long. V trimming: 4 bases; J trimming: 3 bases; junction bases outside the gene matches: 2. The germline gives CDR1 SGHTA, CDR2 FQGNSA. In nucleotides, the CDR3 is TGTGCCAGCAGCTCTAGCGGGGGGAGCTACAATGAGCAGTTCTTC. Protein product: CASSSSGGSYNEQFF.

This chain connects TRBV29-1 to TRBJ2-5, with a possible D match to TRBD1 (5 bases). Germline V gene lookup returns CDR1 SQVTM and CDR2 ANQGSEA. Trimming removed 4 bases from V and 3 bases from J, with 15 bases in between. The CDR3 spans 14 residues. The CDR3 protein is CSVGTIGPKETQYF. The CDR3 coding sequence is TGCAGCGTTGGGACAATAGGTCCTAAAGAGACCCAGTACTTC.

This clone was seen only once. This chain joins TRBV5-1 and TRBJ2-1; D remains unclear. Trimming removed 0 bases from V and 8 bases from J, with 12 bases in between. This CDR3 has 14 residues. CDR1 is SGHRS, CDR2 YFSETQ, per germline. The CDR3 nucleotides are TGCGCCAGCAGCTTGGTGGTTAGTAACGATGAGCAGTTCTTC. This encodes CASSLVVSNDEQFF.